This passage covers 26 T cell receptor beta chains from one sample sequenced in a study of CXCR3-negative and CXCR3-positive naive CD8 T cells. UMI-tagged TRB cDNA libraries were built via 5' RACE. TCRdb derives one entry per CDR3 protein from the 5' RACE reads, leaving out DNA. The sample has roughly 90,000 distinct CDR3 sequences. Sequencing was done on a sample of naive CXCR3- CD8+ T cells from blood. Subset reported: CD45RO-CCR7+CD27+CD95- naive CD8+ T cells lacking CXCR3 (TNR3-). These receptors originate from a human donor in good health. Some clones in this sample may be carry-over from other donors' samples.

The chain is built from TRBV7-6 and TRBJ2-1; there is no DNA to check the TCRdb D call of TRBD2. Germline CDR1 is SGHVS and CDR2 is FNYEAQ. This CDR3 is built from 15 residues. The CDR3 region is CASSLYGGSTNEQFF.

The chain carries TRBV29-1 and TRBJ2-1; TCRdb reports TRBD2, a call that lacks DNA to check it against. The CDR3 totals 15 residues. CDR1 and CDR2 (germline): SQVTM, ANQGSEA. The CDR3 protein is CSVEEAGREQNEQFF.

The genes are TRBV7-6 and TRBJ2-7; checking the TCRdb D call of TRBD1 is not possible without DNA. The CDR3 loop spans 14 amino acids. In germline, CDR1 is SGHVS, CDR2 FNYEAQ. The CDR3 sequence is CASSPSGGPYEQYF.

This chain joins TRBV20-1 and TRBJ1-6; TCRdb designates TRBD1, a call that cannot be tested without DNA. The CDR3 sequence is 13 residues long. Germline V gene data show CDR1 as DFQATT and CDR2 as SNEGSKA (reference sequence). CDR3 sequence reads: CSPPTGGVSPLHF.

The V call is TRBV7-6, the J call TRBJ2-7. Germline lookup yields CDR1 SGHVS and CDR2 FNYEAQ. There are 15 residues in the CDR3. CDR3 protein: CASSATGGGSYEQYF.

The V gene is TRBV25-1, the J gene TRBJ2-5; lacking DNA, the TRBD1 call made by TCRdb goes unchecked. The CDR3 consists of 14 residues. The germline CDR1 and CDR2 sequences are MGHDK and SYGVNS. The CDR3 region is CASSEYNRGETQYF.

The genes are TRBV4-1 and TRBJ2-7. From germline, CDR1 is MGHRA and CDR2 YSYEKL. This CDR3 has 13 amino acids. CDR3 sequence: CASSQGQYYEQYF.

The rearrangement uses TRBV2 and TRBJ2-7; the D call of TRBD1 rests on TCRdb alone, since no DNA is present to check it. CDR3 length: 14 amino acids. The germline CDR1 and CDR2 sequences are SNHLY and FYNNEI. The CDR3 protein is CASSEVQGYYEQYF.

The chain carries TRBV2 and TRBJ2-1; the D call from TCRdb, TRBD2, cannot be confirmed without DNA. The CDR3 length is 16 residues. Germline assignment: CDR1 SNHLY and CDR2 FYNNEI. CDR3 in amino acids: CASSVPSGLSYNEQFF.

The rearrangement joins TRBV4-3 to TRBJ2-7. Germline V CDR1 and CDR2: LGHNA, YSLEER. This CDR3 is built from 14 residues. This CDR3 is CASSQADRSYEQYF.

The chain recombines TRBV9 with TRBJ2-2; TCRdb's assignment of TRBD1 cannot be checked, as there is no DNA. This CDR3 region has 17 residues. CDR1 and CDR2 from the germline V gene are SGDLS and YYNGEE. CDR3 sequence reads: CASSVPTLQGNTGELFF.

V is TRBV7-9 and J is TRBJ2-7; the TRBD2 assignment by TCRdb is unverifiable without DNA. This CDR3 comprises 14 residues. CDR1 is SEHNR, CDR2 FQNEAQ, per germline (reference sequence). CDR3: CASSGTSGRNEQYF.

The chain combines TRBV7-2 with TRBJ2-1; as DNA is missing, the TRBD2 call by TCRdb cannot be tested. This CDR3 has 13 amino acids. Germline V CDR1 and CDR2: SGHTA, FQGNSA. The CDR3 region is CARRTSGGNEQFF. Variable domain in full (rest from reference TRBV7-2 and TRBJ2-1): GAGVSQSPSNKVTEKGKDVELRCDPISGHTALYWYRQSLGQGLEFLIYFQGNSAPDKSGLPSDRFSAERTGGSVSTLTIQRTQQEDSAVYLCARRTSGGNEQFFGPGTRLTVL.

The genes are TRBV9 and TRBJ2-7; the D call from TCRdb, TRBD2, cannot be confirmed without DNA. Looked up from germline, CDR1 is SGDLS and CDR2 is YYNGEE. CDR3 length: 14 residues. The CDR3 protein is CASSVGGVSYEQYF.

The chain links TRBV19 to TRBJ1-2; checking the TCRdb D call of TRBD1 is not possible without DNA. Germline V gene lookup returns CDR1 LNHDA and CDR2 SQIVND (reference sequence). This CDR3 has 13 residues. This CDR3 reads CASSIPGHECYTF.

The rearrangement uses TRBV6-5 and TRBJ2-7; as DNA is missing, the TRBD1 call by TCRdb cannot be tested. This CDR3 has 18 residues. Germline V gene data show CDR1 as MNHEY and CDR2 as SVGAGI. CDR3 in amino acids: CASSYSRRGTGDFYEQYF.

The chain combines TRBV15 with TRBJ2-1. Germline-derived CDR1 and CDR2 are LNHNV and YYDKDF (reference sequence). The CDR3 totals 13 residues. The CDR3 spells CATSKEGNNEQFF.

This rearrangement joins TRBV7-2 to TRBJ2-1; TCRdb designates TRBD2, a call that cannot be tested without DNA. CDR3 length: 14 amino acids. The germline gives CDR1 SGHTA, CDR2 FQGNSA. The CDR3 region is CASSPRAGGDEQFF. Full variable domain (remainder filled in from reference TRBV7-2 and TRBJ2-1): GAGVSQSPSNKVTEKGKDVELRCDPISGHTALYWYRQSLGQGLEFLIYFQGNSAPDKSGLPSDRFSAERTGGSVSTLTIQRTQQEDSAVYLCASSPRAGGDEQFFGPGTRLTVL.

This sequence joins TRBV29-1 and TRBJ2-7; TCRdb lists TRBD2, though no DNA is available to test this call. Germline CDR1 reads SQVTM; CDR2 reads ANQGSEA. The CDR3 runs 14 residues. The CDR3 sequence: CSVELAGDPYEQYF.

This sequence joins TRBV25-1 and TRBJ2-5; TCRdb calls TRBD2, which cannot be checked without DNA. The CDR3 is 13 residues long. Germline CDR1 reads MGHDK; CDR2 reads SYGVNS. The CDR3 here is CASSVGLKETQYF.

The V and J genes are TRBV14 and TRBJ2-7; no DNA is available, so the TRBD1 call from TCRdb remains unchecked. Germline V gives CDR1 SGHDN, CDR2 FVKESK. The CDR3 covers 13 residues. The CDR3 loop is CASSSGSTYEQYF. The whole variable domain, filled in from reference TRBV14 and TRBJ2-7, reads EAGVTQFPSHSVIEKGQTVTLRCDPISGHDNLYWYRRVMGKEIKFLLHFVKESKQDESGMPNNRFLAERTGGTYSTLKVQPAELEDSGVYFCASSSGSTYEQYFGPGTRLTVT.

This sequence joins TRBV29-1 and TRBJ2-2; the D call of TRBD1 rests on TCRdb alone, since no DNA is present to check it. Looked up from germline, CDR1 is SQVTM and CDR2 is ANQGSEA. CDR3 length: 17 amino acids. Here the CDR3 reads CSVTGTWDRPNTGELFF.

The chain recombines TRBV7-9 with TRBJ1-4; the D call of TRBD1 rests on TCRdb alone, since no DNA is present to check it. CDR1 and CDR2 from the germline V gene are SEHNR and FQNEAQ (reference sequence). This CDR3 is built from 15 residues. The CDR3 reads CASSSDGGLGEKLFF.

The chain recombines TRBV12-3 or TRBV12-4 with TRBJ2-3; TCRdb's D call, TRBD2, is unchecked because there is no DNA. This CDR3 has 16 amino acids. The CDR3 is CASSLSDSQQPDTQYF.

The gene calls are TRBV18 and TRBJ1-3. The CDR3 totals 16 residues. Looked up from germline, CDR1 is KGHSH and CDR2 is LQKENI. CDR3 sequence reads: CASSPPPLASGNTIYF.

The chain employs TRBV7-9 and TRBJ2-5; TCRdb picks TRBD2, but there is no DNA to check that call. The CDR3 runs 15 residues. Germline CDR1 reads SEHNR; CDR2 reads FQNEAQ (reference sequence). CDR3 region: CASSSIPLPQETQYF.